One sample yielded the 15 T cell receptor beta chains listed below, sequenced in a study of blood T cells in healthy people across ages. Then a second PCR, running roughly 7 to 12 cycles, was carried out with a sample-barcoded 5' primer and a J-beta primer mix. TCRdb re-analysed the 5' RACE reads in MiXCR, keeping a single row per CDR3 protein. The repertoire holds over 1,300,000 distinct CDR3 sequences, with 59% as singletons. Sequencing used blood. These receptors came from a man aged 18 to 30 in good health.

The table lists this clonotype with a few counts. V usage is TRBV3-1 and J usage is TRBJ2-1; D call uncertain. Trimming cost V 5 bases and J 8 bases, with 19 bases left between them. CDR3 length: 15 residues. Germline V gene data show CDR1 as LGHDT and CDR2 as YNNKEL (reference sequence). The CDR3 here is CASSYNTGNFDEQFF. CDR3 sequence (DNA): TGTGCCAGCAGCTATAATACTGGGAATTTCGATGAGCAGTTCTTC.

The chain joins TRBV3-1 to TRBJ1-4; D is undetermined. CDR1 and CDR2 from the germline V gene are LGHDT and YNNKEL (reference sequence). Deletions cut 1 base from V and 8 bases from J, with 20 bases between. The CDR3 loop spans 17 amino acids. CDR3 DNA: TGTGCCAGCAGCCAAGCGGGAGCGGGGATCGATGGAGAAAAACTGTTTTTT. It translates to CASSQAGAGIDGEKLFF.

V and J are TRBV7-8 and TRBJ2-7, with 7 bases identical to TRBD1. This CDR3 has 16 amino acids. J lost 1 base, V lost 4 bases, and 10 bases had no gene match. Looked up from germline, CDR1 is SGHVS and CDR2 is FQNEAQ. The CDR3 loop is CASSCRENRGSYEQYF. For the CDR3, the DNA is TGTGCCAGCAGCTGTAGAGAGAACAGGGGATCCTACGAGCAGTACTTC.

This sequence joins TRBV9 and TRBJ1-2; 9 bases line up with TRBD1. Germline V CDR1 and CDR2: SGDLS, YYNGEE. This CDR3 region has 15 residues. The ends lost 0 bases at V and 7 bases at J; junction bases unmatched: 7. CDR3 protein: CASSVGEQGARGYTF. The CDR3 region has the DNA TGTGCCAGCAGCGTAGGTGAACAGGGGGCGCGTGGCTACACCTTC.

The V gene is TRBV5-1, the J gene TRBJ1-4; 9 bases are shared with TRBD1. The CDR3 spans 16 residues. CDR1 SGHRS and CDR2 YFSETQ come from the germline V gene. The junction had 9 bases not matched to a gene; V was cut back by 4 bases and J by 5 bases. The CDR3 nucleotides are TGCGCCAGCAGCGTGACAGGGGGAGCCCGCAATGAAAAACTGTTTTTT. It encodes CASSVTGGARNEKLFF.

The rearrangement links TRBV6-4 to TRBJ2-7; TRBD2 aligns across 10 bases. The J call may be incorrect, as the DNA end agrees better with TRBJ2-5. Per the germline V gene, CDR1 is MRHNA and CDR2 is SNTAGT. The CDR3 spans 14 residues. CDR3 in amino acids: CASSPAGGEETQYF. The CDR3 nucleotides are TGTGCCAGCAGTCCAGCGGGGGGGGAAGAGACCCAGTACTTC.

This clonotype has more than one count but fewer than ten. This sequence joins TRBV29-1 and TRBJ2-1; TRBD2 agrees at 7 bases. The CDR3 is 10 amino acids. V shed 3 bases and J 12 bases; nucleotides not matched to a gene: 2. Germline V gives CDR1 SQVTM, CDR2 ANQGSEA. The chain's CDR3 is CSVERERQFF. CDR3 nucleotides: TGCAGCGTTGAGCGGGAGCGGCAGTTCTTC.

The rearrangement joins TRBV20-1 to TRBJ2-5, with D maybe TRBD2 (5 bases). The CDR3 has 13 amino acids. V shed 3 bases and J shed 5 bases, with 13 bases lying between them. Germline CDR1 is DFQATT and CDR2 is SNEGSKA (reference sequence). As DNA, the CDR3 is TGCAGTGCTAGTGGACCCGAGCGGGAGACCCAGTACTTC. This translates into CSASGPERETQYF.

The rearrangement links TRBV7-6 to TRBJ2-1; 10 bases align to TRBD2. Germline CDR1 SGHVS, CDR2 FNYEAQ. The CDR3 has 15 amino acids. V was pared by 5 bases and J by 5 bases, with 6 bases of the junction left unmatched. The CDR3 DNA reads TGTGCCAGCAGCGCGAGCGGGGGGGTAAACAATGAGCAGTTCTTC. This translates into CASSASGGVNNEQFF. Full variable domain (remainder filled in from reference TRBV7-6 and TRBJ2-1): GAGVSQSPRYKVTKRGQDVALRCDPISGHVSLYWYRQALGQGPEFLTYFNYEAQQDKSGLPNDRFSAERPEGSISTLTIQRTEQRDSAMYRCASSASGGVNNEQFFGPGTRLTVL.

This chain joins TRBV20-1 and TRBJ2-2; 8 bases are shared with TRBD2. CDR3 length: 14 residues. V shed 2 bases, J shed 3 bases, and the junction held 2 bases outside the gene matches. Germline V gene sequence: CDR1 DFQATT, CDR2 SNEGSKA (reference sequence). This chain's CDR3 is CSARTGGHTGELFF. The CDR3 DNA reads as TGCAGTGCTAGAACGGGGGGGCACACCGGGGAGCTGTTTTTT.

The CDR3 loop is CAGGREGTEAFF. The CDR3 nucleotides read TGTGCCGGGGGCAGGGAAGGGACTGAAGCTTTCTTT. This rearrangement joins TRBV6-1 to TRBJ1-1, with D perhaps TRBD1 (6 bases). V was trimmed by 11 bases and J by 5 bases, leaving 15 bases between them. From germline, CDR1 is MNHNS and CDR2 SASEGT. This CDR3 comprises 12 residues.

The chain employs TRBV28 and TRBJ2-5; no definite D call. The J call is doubtful: the DNA matches TRBJ2-7 better. The germline CDR1 and CDR2 sequences are MDHEN and SYDVKM. CDR3 length: 16 residues. The CDR3 nucleotides read TGTGCCAGCACTATTAGGGTCGGACGCGGAACCTACGAGCAGTACTTC. Encoded protein: CASTIRVGRGTYEQYF.

This clonotype was seen a handful of times. The CDR3 bases are TGTGCCCGCGAGGGGGCCAACGTCCTGACTTTC. It codes for CAREGANVLTF. V usage is TRBV6-2 or TRBV6-3 and J usage is TRBJ2-6; D unresolved. The CDR3 is made up of 11 amino acids. Germline lookup yields CDR1 MNHEY and CDR2 SVGEGT. The germline V and J ends were trimmed by 11 bases and 4 bases, with 6 bases remaining between them.

The chain employs TRBV20-1 and TRBJ2-6; no clear D. CDR1 is DFQATT, CDR2 SNEGSKA, per germline (reference sequence). The CDR3 has 13 amino acids. The V end was cut by 6 bases, the J end by 4 bases, with 10 bases between. In nucleotides, the CDR3 is TGCAGTGCGCGCGACGGGGGGGCCAACGTCCTGACTTTC. This codes for CSARDGGANVLTF.

This clonotype was seen once. The chain is built from TRBV5-1 and TRBJ2-5; the match to TRBD2 covers 9 bases. The J call may not be correct, given that the DNA end is closer to TRBJ2-7. Germline V gene sequence: CDR1 SGHRS, CDR2 YFSETQ. The CDR3 spans 15 residues. CDR3 sequence: CASSSIQREVDEQYF. CDR3 DNA sequence: TGCGCCAGCAGCTCCATCCAGCGGGAGGTCGACGAGCAGTACTTC.